The clone carrying this T cell receptor beta chain was seen once. PCR primers comprised 60 Vbeta and 13 Jbeta primers. Generated by immunoSEQ multiplex PCR, the TCRdb table keeps only in-frame clones and is missing some. The table shows some 97,000 clones, with about 75% occurring only once. V lost 6 bases to trimming and J lost 3 bases; unmatched junction nucleotides: 12. In germline, CDR1 is MNHEY, CDR2 SMNVEV (reference sequence). The CDR3 consists of 16 residues. This sample stems from a study of cytomegalovirus exposure and HLA in healthy donors. The clonotype originates from a male donor in good health and CMV-seropositive. The chain joins TRBV27 to TRBJ2-7; TRBD1 agrees at 9 bases. Material: PBMCs. The CDR3 DNA is TGTGCCAGCAGGCCCCAAAGGGGGACAGGGCTCTACGAGCAGTACTTC. Its translation: CASRPQRGTGLYEQYF.